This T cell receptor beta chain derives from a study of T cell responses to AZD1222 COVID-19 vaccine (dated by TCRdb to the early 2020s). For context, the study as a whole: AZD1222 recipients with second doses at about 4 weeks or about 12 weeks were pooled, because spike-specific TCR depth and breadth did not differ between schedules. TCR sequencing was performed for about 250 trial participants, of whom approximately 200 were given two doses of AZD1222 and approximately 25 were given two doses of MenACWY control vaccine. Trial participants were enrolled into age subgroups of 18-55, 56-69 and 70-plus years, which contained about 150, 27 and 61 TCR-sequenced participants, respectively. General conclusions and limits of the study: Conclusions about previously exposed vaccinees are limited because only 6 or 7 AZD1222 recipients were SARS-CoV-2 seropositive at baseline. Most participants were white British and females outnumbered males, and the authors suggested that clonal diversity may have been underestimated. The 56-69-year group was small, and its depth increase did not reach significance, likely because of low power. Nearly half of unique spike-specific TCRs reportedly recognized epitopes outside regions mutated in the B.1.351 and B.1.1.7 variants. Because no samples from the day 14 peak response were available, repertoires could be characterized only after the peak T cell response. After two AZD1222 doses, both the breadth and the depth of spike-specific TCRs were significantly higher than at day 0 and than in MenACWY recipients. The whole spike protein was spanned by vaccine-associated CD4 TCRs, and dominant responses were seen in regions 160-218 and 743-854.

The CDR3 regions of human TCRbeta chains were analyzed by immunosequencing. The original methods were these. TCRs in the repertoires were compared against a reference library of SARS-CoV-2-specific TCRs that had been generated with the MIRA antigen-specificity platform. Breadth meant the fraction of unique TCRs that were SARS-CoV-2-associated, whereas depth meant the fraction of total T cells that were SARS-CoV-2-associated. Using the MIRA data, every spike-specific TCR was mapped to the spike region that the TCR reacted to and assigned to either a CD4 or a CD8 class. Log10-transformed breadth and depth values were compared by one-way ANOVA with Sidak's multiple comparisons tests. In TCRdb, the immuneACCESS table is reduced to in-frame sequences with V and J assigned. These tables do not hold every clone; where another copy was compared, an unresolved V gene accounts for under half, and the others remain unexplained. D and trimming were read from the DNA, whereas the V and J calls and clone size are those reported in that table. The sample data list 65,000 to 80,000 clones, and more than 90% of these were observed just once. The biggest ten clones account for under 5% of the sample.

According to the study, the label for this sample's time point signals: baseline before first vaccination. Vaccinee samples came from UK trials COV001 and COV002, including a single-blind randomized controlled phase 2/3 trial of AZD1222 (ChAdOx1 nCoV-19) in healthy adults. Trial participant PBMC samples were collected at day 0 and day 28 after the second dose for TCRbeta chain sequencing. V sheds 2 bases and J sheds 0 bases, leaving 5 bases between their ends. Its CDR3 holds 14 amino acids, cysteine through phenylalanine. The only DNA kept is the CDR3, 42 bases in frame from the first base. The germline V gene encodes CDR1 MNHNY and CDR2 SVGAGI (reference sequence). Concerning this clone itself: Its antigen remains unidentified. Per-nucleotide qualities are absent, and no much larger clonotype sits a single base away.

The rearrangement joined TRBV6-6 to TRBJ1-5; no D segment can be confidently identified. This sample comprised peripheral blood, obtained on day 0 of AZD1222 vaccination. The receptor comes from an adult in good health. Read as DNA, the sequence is TGTGCCAGCAGTTACGTGGGTAGCAATCAGCCCCAGCATTTT. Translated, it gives CASSYVGSNQPQHF.